The 14 T cell receptor beta chains in this list originate from one sample, sequenced in a study of technical replicates of blood from a few donors. This table comes from immunoSEQ multiplex PCR, and its TCRdb copy is limited to in-frame clones, with some not included. The data hold tens of thousands of clones, with less than 95% observed a single time. Source material: T cells isolated from PBMCs. The receptors derive from a human donor in good health.

The rearrangement links TRBV4-2 to TRBJ2-7; D might be TRBD2 (5 bases). The length of the CDR3 is 16 residues. The V gene lost 1 base and the J gene lost 2 bases, with 15 bases spanning the gap. The V gene's germline CDR1 is LGHNA and CDR2 YNFKEQ. The CDR3 nucleotides are TGTGCCAGCAGCCAAGTGGGTGAGGGAATGCCCTACGAGCAGTACTTC. Translated: CASSQVGEGMPYEQYF.

The V and J genes are TRBV4-1 and TRBJ2-4; a possible D gene is TRBD2 (5 bases). CDR1 is MGHRA and CDR2 is YSYEKL in the germline V gene. With 1 base removed from V and 0 bases from J, the gap between germline ends came to 10 bases. CDR3 size: 16 residues. The DNA for the CDR3 is TGCGCCAGCAGCCAAGGAGGGATCCTAGCCAAAAACATTCAGTACTTC. It is translated as CASSQGGILAKNIQYF.

The V call is TRBV9, the J call TRBJ1-3, with 7 bases that match TRBD1. Per the germline V gene, CDR1 is SGDLS and CDR2 is YYNGEE. The CDR3 loop spans 12 amino acids. V gave up 3 bases and J gave up 7 bases; unmatched junction bases: 1. Here the CDR3 reads CASSEQGNTIYF. The CDR3 DNA reads as TGTGCCAGCAGCGAACAGGGGAACACCATATATTTT.

The chain combines TRBV9 with TRBJ2-3, with 9 positions matching TRBD2. The CDR3 loop spans 16 amino acids. The V and J ends lost 0 bases and 0 bases, in that order; junction bases with no gene match: 2. The germline V gene has CDR1 SGDLS and CDR2 YYNGEE. The CDR3 sequence is CASSVGTSVSTDTQYF. The CDR3 nucleotides read TGTGCCAGCAGCGTAGGGACTAGCGTTAGCACAGATACGCAGTATTTT.

The chain combines TRBV19 with TRBJ2-6, with TRBD1 matching over 7 bases. The V segment lost 3 bases and the J segment 3 bases; nucleotides outside the gene matches: 8. CDR3 length: 17 amino acids. Germline assignment: CDR1 LNHDA and CDR2 SQIVND (reference sequence). The CDR3 bases are TGTGCCAGTAGTATTTCAGGCACAGGGGTTGGGGCCAACGTCCTGACTTTC. This sequence encodes CASSISGTGVGANVLTF.

The rearrangement uses TRBV7-3 and TRBJ2-3; a possible D gene is TRBD2 (6 bases). The CDR3 spans 16 residues. Trimming removed 2 bases at V and 7 bases at J, with 19 bases between. Germline V gene sequence: CDR1 SGHTA, CDR2 FQGTGA. The CDR3: CASSLAPGGEPNTQYF. CDR3 nucleotide sequence: TGTGCCAGCAGCTTAGCGCCCGGCGGGGAACCTAATACGCAGTATTTT. The full variable domain, its missing parts supplied by reference TRBV7-3 and TRBJ2-3, is GAGVSQTPSNKVTEKGKYVELRCDPISGHTALYWYRQSLGQGPEFLIYFQGTGAADDSGLPNDRFFAVRPEGSVSTLKIQRTERGDSAVYLCASSLAPGGEPNTQYFGPGTRLTVL.

V gene TRBV12-5 combines with J gene TRBJ1-2; the match to TRBD1 covers 8 bases. Germline CDR1 reads LGHNT; CDR2 reads FRNRAP. The CDR3 consists of 15 residues. The junction had 8 bases not matched to a gene; V was cut back by 1 base and J by 7 bases. CDR3 bases: TGTGCTAGTGGTTTGGGGGGCAGGGGGCCTGGTGGCTACACCTTC. Protein: CASGLGGRGPGGYTF. Full variable domain (outside the CDR3, taken from reference TRBV12-5 and TRBJ1-2): DARVTQTPRHKVTEMGQEVTMRCQPILGHNTVFWYRQTMMQGLELLAYFRNRAPLDDSGMPKDRFSAEMPDATLATLKIQPSEPRDSAVYFCASGLGGRGPGGYTFGSGTRLTVV.

The chain joins TRBV6-5 to TRBJ1-1, with D uncertain. The CDR3 runs 14 residues. V lost 3 bases, J lost 4 bases, and 12 bases lay in between. From germline, CDR1 is MNHEY and CDR2 SVGAGI. DNA for the CDR3: TGTGCCAGCAGTTATCTTCGGGTTGGCACTGAAGCTTTCTTT. Amino acids: CASSYLRVGTEAFF.

This chain links TRBV29-1 with TRBJ2-7, with 9 bases matching TRBD1. Germline CDR1 and CDR2: SQVTM and ANQGSEA. The CDR3 spans 16 residues. V lost 3 bases to trimming and J lost 0 bases; unmatched junction nucleotides: 9. The CDR3 here is CSVEELDRGISYEQYF. CDR3 coding DNA: TGCAGCGTTGAGGAGTTGGACAGGGGTATCTCCTACGAGCAGTACTTC.

CDR3 bases: TGTGCCAGCACTAATAGATGGGGGGGACTAGTGACAGATACGCAGTATTTT. Its protein product is CASTNRWGGLVTDTQYF. V and J are TRBV7-8 and TRBJ2-3, with 8 bases aligning to TRBD2. The V segment lost 7 bases and the J segment 3 bases; nucleotides outside the gene matches: 15. Looked up from germline, CDR1 is SGHVS and CDR2 is FQNEAQ. This CDR3 is 17 amino acids long.

The chain recombines TRBV4-1 with TRBJ2-5; possible D gene TRBD1, 5 bases. Trimming shortened V by 2 bases and J by 5 bases, and 18 bases separated the two germline ends. CDR3 size: 16 residues. The germline V gene encodes CDR1 MGHRA and CDR2 YSYEKL. CDR3 in DNA: TGCGCCAGCAGCCAAAAGGGTTTACAGGCGGAGGAGACCCAGTACTTC. Residues: CASSQKGLQAEETQYF.

The rearrangement links TRBV7-2 to TRBJ2-2, with TRBD2 matching 8 bases. The V gene end was trimmed by 6 bases and the J gene end by 0 bases; junction bases not matched to a gene: 6. This CDR3 is built from 16 residues. Germline V CDR1 and CDR2: SGHTA, FQGNSA. CDR3 nucleotides: TGTGCCAGCAGATTATTTAGCGGGGCGAACACCGGGGAGCTGTTTTTT. It translates to CASRLFSGANTGELFF.

The chain employs TRBV5-1 and TRBJ2-7, with D uncertain. The CDR3 contains 16 residues. Germline loops: CDR1 SGHRS, CDR2 YFSETQ. V was clipped by 4 bases and J by 2 bases, with 19 bases between them. The CDR3 DNA is TGCGCCAGCAGCGACCGATCCTCGGAGACTCCCTACGAGCAGTACTTC. Its translation is CASSDRSSETPYEQYF. Full variable domain (remainder filled in from reference TRBV5-1 and TRBJ2-7): KAGVTQTPRYLIKTRGQQVTLSCSPISGHRSVSWYQQTPGQGLQFLFEYFSETQRNKGNFPGRFSGRQFSNSRSEMNVSTLELGDSALYLCASSDRSSETPYEQYFGPGTRLTVT.

This chain links TRBV5-1 with TRBJ2-5; 7 nucleotides agree with TRBD1. This CDR3 is built from 15 residues. V lost 0 bases to trimming and J lost 2 bases; unmatched junction nucleotides: 4. The V gene's germline CDR1 is SGHRS and CDR2 YFSETQ. The CDR3 DNA is TGCGCCAGCAGCTTGGTGGGACAGAGACAAGAGACCCAGTACTTC. It encodes CASSLVGQRQETQYF.